Below are 20 T cell receptor beta chains sequenced from a single sample in a study of control samples from healthy donors and cancer patients. Sequencing was performed with immunoSEQ multiplex PCR; in TCRdb, only in-frame clones are kept and a portion is missing. The sample lists under 85,000 clones; approximately 88% were seen once. Sequencing was carried out using PBMCs. All receptors come from a woman aged 50 to 65 with lung cancer.

CDR3 sequence (DNA): TGTGCCAGCAGACAAGGTGGACAGGGCGGAGGAGGCTACACCTTC. It is translated as CASRQGGQGGGGYTF. The gene calls are TRBV28 and TRBJ1-2, with TRBD1 matching over 8 bases. Germline CDR1 reads MDHEN; CDR2 reads SYDVKM. CDR3 size: 15 residues. After removal of 6 bases from V and 8 bases from J, the junction contained 14 bases not matched to a gene.

The chain is built from TRBV14 and TRBJ2-3, with D possibly TRBD1 on 5 matching bases. V was trimmed by 3 bases and J by 1 base, leaving 11 bases between them. Germline CDR1 reads SGHDN; CDR2 reads FVKESK. CDR3 size: 15 residues. CDR3 sequence (DNA): TGTGCCAGCAGCCATTTTACAGGACGCACAGATACGCAGTATTTT. Its translation is CASSHFTGRTDTQYF. Full variable domain (rest looked up from reference TRBV14 and TRBJ2-3): EAGVTQFPSHSVIEKGQTVTLRCDPISGHDNLYWYRRVMGKEIKFLLHFVKESKQDESGMPNNRFLAERTGGTYSTLKVQPAELEDSGVYFCASSHFTGRTDTQYFGPGTRLTVL.

The genes are TRBV27 and TRBJ1-6; D is ambiguous. The CDR3 loop spans 15 amino acids. V gave up 3 bases and J gave up 0 bases, with 6 bases separating them. The V gene's germline CDR1 is MNHEY and CDR2 SMNVEV (reference sequence). DNA of the CDR3: TGTGCCAGCAGTTTGAAGGGCTCCTATAATTCACCCCTCCACTTT. Its protein product is CASSLKGSYNSPLHF.

V usage is TRBV10-3 and J usage is TRBJ2-2; 7 bases map to TRBD2. With 3 bases clipped from V and 5 bases from J, the junction kept 6 bases outside the gene matches. Looked up from germline, CDR1 is ENHRY and CDR2 is SYGVKD. CDR3 length: 15 residues. Written as DNA, the CDR3 is TGTGCCATCAGTGAAAATGAGGGAGGGACCGGGGAGCTGTTTTTT. This codes for CAISENEGGTGELFF.

The chain joins TRBV24-1 to TRBJ2-1, with 10 bases identical to TRBD1. CDR3 length: 17 residues. J was trimmed by 1 base and V by 4 bases; bases with no gene match: 6. The germline gives CDR1 KGHDR, CDR2 SFDVKD. CDR3 in amino acids: CATSDRPGQGSYNEQFF. The CDR3 region has the DNA TGTGCCACCAGTGACCGCCCGGGACAGGGGTCCTACAATGAGCAGTTCTTC.

The chain links TRBV5-5 to TRBJ1-1, with D perhaps TRBD1 (5 bases). Germline CDR1 reads SGHKS; CDR2 reads YYEKEE (reference sequence). Trimming took 2 bases from V and 0 from J, leaving 8 bases between them. This CDR3 has 14 amino acids. The CDR3 is CASSFGGVNTEAFF. The DNA for the CDR3 is TGTGCCAGCAGCTTTGGGGGGGTGAACACTGAAGCTTTCTTT. Filled out from reference TRBV5-5 and TRBJ1-1, the complete variable domain reads DAGVTQSPTHLIKTRGQQVTLRCSPISGHKSVSWYQQVLGQGPQFIFQYYEKEERGRGNFPDRFSARQFPNYSSELNVNALLLGDSALYLCASSFGGVNTEAFFGQGTRLTVV.

CDR3: CASSILGENTEAFF. Here the CDR3 DNA reads TGTGCCAGTAGTATCCTCGGAGAGAACACTGAAGCTTTCTTT. The genes are TRBV19 and TRBJ1-1; no reliable D call. Trimming pared 3 bases from V and 1 base from J, leaving 9 bases between. The CDR3 has 14 residues. The germline V gene encodes CDR1 LNHDA and CDR2 SQIVND (reference sequence).

The chain couples TRBV11-2 to TRBJ1-2; D is uncertain. Germline assignment: CDR1 SGHAT and CDR2 FQNNGV. The CDR3 length is 13 residues. The germline V and J ends were trimmed by 3 bases and 4 bases, with 9 bases remaining between them. CDR3 in DNA: TGTGCCAGCAGCTTTAGAACCCTCTATGGCTACACCTTC. Translated, it gives CASSFRTLYGYTF.

In its sample, this clone was seen once. The chain combines TRBV7-9 with TRBJ1-1; D is unclear. Trimming stripped 2 bases from V and 0 bases from J, with 4 bases between. CDR1 SEHNR and CDR2 FQNEAQ come from the germline V gene (reference sequence). The CDR3 has 13 residues. CDR3 protein: CASSLTLNTEAFF. In nucleotides, the CDR3 is TGTGCCAGCAGCTTAACTTTGAACACTGAAGCTTTCTTT.

This chain connects TRBV28 to TRBJ1-6; possible D gene TRBD1, 6 bases. This CDR3 spans 13 amino acids. With 8 bases removed from V and 7 bases from J, the gap between germline ends came to 12 bases. Germline V gene data show CDR1 as MDHEN and CDR2 as SYDVKM. CDR3 residues: CASGADRNSPLHF. The CDR3 nucleotides read TGTGCCAGCGGGGCGGACAGAAATTCACCCCTCCACTTT. Supplemented by reference TRBV28 and TRBJ1-6, the full variable domain reads DVKVTQSSRYLVKRTGEKVFLECVQDMDHENMFWYRQDPGLGLRLIYFSYDVKMKEKGDIPEGYSVSREKKERFSLILESASTNQTSMYLCASGADRNSPLHFGNGTRLTVT.

This chain connects TRBV5-1 to TRBJ1-2; 8 bases match TRBD1. From germline, CDR1 is SGHRS and CDR2 YFSETQ. This CDR3 has 15 residues. The junction had 13 bases not matched to a gene; V was cut back by 5 bases and J by 7 bases. CDR3 in amino acids: CASRRDRGGGGGYTF. The CDR3 nucleotides read TGCGCCAGCAGGCGCGACAGGGGCGGTGGGGGTGGCTACACCTTC.

The CDR3 sequence is CAISGTSGCCNEQFF. As DNA, the CDR3 is TGTGCCATCAGTGGAACTAGCGGGTGTTGCAATGAGCAGTTCTTC. The chain recombines TRBV10-3 with TRBJ2-1, with 9 bases lining up with TRBD2. The junction had 7 bases not matched to a gene; V was cut back by 4 bases and J by 6 bases. The length of the CDR3 is 15 residues. Germline-derived CDR1 and CDR2 are ENHRY and SYGVKD.

The J gene is TRBJ1-1, the V gene TRBV2, with D perhaps TRBD1 (5 bases). CDR3 length equals 13 residues. CDR1 is SNHLY and CDR2 is FYNNEI in the germline V gene. Trimming took off 6 bases at V and 4 bases at J, with 12 bases between the two ends. The CDR3, as DNA: TGTGCCAGCAGACCCGGGAGGGGCACTGAAGCTTTCTTT. This translates into CASRPGRGTEAFF.

The rearrangement links TRBV11-3 to TRBJ1-3; the D is unclear. V dropped 0 bases and J dropped 0 bases, with 9 bases sitting between them. The CDR3 sequence is 16 residues long. Germline CDR1 SGHNT, CDR2 YENEEA. CDR3 sequence (DNA): TGTGCCAGCAGCTTAGACACAGTCGGCTCTGGAAACACCATATATTTT. Translating it yields CASSLDTVGSGNTIYF.

This clone came up a few times. V gene TRBV6-5 combines with J gene TRBJ1-1, with a tentative D call TRBD1 (6 bases). With 2 bases removed from V and 5 bases from J, the gap between germline ends came to 15 bases. The germline CDR1 and CDR2 sequences are MNHEY and SVGAGI. This CDR3 region has 15 residues. Written as DNA, the CDR3 is TGTGCCAGCAGTTACGGGACTCAGGGGAGTACTGAAGCTTTCTTT. Encoded protein: CASSYGTQGSTEAFF.

J is TRBJ2-2 and V is TRBV10-1, with D uncertain. This CDR3 has 16 amino acids. V shed 0 bases and J shed 0 bases, with 8 bases lying between them. Per germline, CDR1 WNHNN and CDR2 SYGVQD (reference sequence). The CDR3 DNA reads as TGCGCCAGCAGTGAGTCGTCTACACCGAACACCGGGGAGCTGTTTTTT. It specifies CASSESSTPNTGELFF.

CDR3: CASSIRVRDYEQYF. CDR3 sequence (DNA): TGTGCCAGTAGTATCAGGGTTCGAGACTACGAGCAGTACTTC. This sequence joins TRBV19 and TRBJ2-7; D is perhaps TRBD1 (5 bases). This CDR3 region has 14 residues. Germline-derived CDR1 and CDR2 are LNHDA and SQIVND (reference sequence). The V gene lost 3 bases and the J gene lost 3 bases, with 12 bases spanning the gap.

This clone was counted once. This sample includes further DNA sequences coding for the same CDR3. The gene calls are TRBV4-3 and TRBJ1-1; D may be TRBD1 (6 bases). Trimming left V 1 base short and J 8 bases short, with 11 bases between. This CDR3 contains 13 residues. Germline lookup yields CDR1 LGHNA and CDR2 YSLEER. The CDR3 reads CASSQVRGTEAFF. Here the CDR3 DNA reads TGCGCCAGCAGCCAAGTTCGTGGGACAGAAGCTTTCTTT.

The CDR3 loop is CASSIRQNTGELFF. CDR3 bases: TGTGCCAGTAGTATACGCCAGAACACCGGGGAGCTGTTTTTT. The J gene is TRBJ2-2, the V gene TRBV19; D remains ambiguous. CDR1 and CDR2 (germline): LNHDA, SQIVND (reference sequence). The CDR3 contains 14 residues. Deletions cut 2 bases from V and 1 base from J, with 5 bases between.

The chain employs TRBV24-1 and TRBJ1-2, with a tentative D call TRBD1 (5 bases). Germline V gene sequence: CDR1 KGHDR, CDR2 SFDVKD. The CDR3 totals 15 residues. V lost 4 bases and J 3 bases, leaving 14 bases between the germline ends. The DNA for the CDR3 is TGTGCCACCAGTGACAGGACGGGGGGTGACTATGGCTACACCTTC. It encodes CATSDRTGGDYGYTF.